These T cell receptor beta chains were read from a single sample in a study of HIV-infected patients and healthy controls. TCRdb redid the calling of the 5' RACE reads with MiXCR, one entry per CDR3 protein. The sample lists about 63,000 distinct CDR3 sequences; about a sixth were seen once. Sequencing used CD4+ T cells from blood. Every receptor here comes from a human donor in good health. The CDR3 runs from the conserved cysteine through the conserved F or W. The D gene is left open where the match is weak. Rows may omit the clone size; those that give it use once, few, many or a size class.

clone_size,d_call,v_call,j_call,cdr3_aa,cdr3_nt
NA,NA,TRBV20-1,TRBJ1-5,CSARSTENQPQHF,TGCAGTGCTAGGTCGACTGAAAATCAGCCCCAGCATTTT
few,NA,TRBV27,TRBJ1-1,CASSLFSPGAEAFF,TGTGCCAGCAGTTTATTTTCACCAGGGGCTGAAGCTTTCTTT
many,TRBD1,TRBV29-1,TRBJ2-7,CSAQGQGYEQYF,TGCAGCGCTCAGGGACAGGGGTACGAGCAGTACTTC
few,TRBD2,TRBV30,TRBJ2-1,CAWRGPGLAGGRSSYNEQFF,TGTGCCTGGAGGGGACCGGGACTAGCGGGGGGCCGGAGCTCCTACAATGAGCAGTTCTTC
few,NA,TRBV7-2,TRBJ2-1,CASSLPPGSPEQFF,TGTGCCAGCAGCTTGCCCCCCGGAAGCCCTGAGCAGTTCTTC
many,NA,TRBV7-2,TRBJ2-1,CASSARQSAIGSWQFF,TGTGCCAGCAGCGCCCGACAGAGCGCTATCGGGAGTTGGCAGTTCTTC
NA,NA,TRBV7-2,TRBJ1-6,CASSFEGAPNSPLHF,TGTGCCAGCAGCTTCGAAGGGGCACCGAATTCACCCCTCCACTTT
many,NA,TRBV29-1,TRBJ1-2,CSVAPGQGQNTF,TGCAGCGTCGCCCCAGGGCAGGGGCAGAACACCTTC
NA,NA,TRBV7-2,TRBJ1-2,CASSLKSVQLDGYTF,TGTGCCAGCAGCTTAAAGTCAGTACAATTAGATGGCTACACCTTC
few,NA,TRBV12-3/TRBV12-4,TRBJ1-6,CASSWAADSPLHF,TGTGCCAGCTCGTGGGCGGCGGATTCACCCCTCCACTTT
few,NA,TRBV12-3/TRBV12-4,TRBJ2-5,CASSPGGRGPETQYF,TGTGCCAGCAGCCCCGGAGGCAGAGGGCCAGAGACCCAGTACTTC
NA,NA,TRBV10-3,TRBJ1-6,CAISELGNQRSDGTGYNSPLDF,TGTGCCATCAGTGAGTTAGGGAACCAAAGAAGCGACGGGACGGGTTATAATTCACCCCTCGACTTT
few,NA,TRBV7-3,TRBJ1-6,CASSLNRQKNSPLHF,TGTGCCAGCAGCTTAAACAGACAAAAGAATTCACCCCTCCACTTT
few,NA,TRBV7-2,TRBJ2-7,CASSRQPPEQYF,TGTGCCAGCAGTAGACAACCCCCCGAGCAGTACTTC
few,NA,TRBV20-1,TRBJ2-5,CSARLQETQYF,TGCAGTGCTAGACTCCAAGAGACCCAGTACTTC
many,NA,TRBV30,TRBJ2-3,CAWSRTLTDTQYF,TGTGCCTGGAGTCGTACCCTCACAGATACGCAGTATTTT
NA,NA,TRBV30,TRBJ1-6,CAWSPAGIYNSPLHF,TGTGCCTGGAGTCCGGCAGGAATCTATAATTCACCCCTCCACTTT